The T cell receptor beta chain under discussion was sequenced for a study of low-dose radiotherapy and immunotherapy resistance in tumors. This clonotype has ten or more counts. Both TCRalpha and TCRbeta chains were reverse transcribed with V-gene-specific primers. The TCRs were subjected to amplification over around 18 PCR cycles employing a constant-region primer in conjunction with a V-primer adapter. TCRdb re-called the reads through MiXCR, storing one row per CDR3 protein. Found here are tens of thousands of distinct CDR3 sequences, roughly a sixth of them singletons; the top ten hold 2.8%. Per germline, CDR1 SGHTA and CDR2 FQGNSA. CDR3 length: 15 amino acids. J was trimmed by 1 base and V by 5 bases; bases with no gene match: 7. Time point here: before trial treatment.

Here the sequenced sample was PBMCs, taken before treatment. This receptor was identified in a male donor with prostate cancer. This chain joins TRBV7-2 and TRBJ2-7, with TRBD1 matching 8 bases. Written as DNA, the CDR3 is TGTGCCAGCAGCGCCCGGGACAGGCAGTCCTACGAGCAGTACTTC. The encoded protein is CASSARDRQSYEQYF.